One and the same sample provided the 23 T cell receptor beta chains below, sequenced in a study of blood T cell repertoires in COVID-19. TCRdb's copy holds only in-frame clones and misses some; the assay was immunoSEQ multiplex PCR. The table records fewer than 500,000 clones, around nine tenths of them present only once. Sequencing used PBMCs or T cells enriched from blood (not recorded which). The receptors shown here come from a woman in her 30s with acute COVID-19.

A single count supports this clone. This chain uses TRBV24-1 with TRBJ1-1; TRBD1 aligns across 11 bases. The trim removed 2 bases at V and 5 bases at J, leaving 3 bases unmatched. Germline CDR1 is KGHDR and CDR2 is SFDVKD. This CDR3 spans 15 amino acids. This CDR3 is CATSDSGTGGTEAFF. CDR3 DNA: TGTGCCACCAGTGATTCCGGGACAGGGGGGACTGAAGCTTTCTTT.

CDR3 nucleotide sequence: TGTGCCACTACATTTAACGGCCGGGAGCAAAGTTCACCCCTCCACTTT. Its translation is CATTFNGREQSSPLHF. The V call is TRBV13, the J call TRBJ1-6, with D unclear. This CDR3 region has 16 residues. Per germline, CDR1 PRHDT and CDR2 FYEKMQ (reference sequence). Trimming pared 10 bases from V and 9 bases from J, leaving 25 bases between. The full variable domain, in which reference TRBV13 and TRBJ1-6 provide the parts outside the CDR3, is AAGVIQSPRHLIKEKRETATLKCYPIPRHDTVYWYQQGPGQDPQFLISFYEKMQSDKGSIPDRFSAQQFSDYHSELNMSSLELGDSALYFCATTFNGREQSSPLHFGNGTRLTVT.

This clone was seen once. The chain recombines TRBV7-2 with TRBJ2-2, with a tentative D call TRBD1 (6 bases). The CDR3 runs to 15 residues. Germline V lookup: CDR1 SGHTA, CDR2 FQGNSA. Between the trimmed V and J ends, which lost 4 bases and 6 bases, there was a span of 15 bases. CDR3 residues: CASSSQGRIPGELFF. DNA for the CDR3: TGTGCCAGCAGCTCCCAGGGGCGAATCCCCGGGGAGCTGTTTTTT.

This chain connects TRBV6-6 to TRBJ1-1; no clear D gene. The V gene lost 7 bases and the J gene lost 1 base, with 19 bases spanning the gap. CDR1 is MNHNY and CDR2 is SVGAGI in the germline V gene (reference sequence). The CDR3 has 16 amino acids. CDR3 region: CASTPGGGNRNTEAFF. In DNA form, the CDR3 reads TGTGCCAGCACCCCTGGTGGAGGTAACCGGAACACTGAAGCTTTCTTT.

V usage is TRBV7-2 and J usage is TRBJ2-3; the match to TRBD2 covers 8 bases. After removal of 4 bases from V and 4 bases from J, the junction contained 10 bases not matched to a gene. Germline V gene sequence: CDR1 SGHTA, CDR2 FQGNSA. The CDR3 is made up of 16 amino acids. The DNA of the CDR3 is TGTGCCAGCAGCTCCCAGGGGACTAGTCCCTCAGATACGCAGTATTTT. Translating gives CASSSQGTSPSDTQYF. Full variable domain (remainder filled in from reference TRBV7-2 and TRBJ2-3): GAGVSQSPSNKVTEKGKDVELRCDPISGHTALYWYRQSLGQGLEFLIYFQGNSAPDKSGLPSDRFSAERTGGSVSTLTIQRTQQEDSAVYLCASSSQGTSPSDTQYFGPGTRLTVL.

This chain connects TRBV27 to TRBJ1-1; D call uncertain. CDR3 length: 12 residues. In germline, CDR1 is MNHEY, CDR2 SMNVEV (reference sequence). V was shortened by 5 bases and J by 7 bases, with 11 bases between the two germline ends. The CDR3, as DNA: TGTGCCAGCAGTCTTGCCGGGAGTGAAGCTTTCTTT. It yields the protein CASSLAGSEAFF.

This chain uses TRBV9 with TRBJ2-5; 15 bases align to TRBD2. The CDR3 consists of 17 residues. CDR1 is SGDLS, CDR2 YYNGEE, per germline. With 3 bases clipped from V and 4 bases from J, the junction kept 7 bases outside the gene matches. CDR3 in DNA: TGTGCCAGCAGCGACAGGACTAGCGGGGGGGCGGGAGAGACCCAGTACTTC. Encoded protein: CASSDRTSGGAGETQYF.

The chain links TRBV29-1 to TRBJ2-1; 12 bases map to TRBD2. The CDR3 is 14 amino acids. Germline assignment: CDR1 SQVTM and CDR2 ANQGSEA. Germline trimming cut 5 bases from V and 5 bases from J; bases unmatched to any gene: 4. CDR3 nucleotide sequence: TGCAGCGTTCCTAGGACTAGCGGGAACAATGAGCAGTTCTTC. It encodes CSVPRTSGNNEQFF.

CDR3 DNA: TGTGCCAGCAGCGTTATGTCAGATACGCAGTATTTT. It is translated as CASSVMSDTQYF. The chain employs TRBV7-2 and TRBJ2-3; D remains ambiguous. Germline CDR1 is SGHTA and CDR2 is FQGNSA. Trimming stripped 5 bases from V and 4 bases from J, with 7 bases between. The CDR3 contains 12 residues.

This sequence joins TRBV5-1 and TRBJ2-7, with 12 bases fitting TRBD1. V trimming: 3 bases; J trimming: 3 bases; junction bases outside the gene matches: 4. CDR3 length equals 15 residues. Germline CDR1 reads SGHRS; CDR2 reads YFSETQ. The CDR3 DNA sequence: TGCGCCAGCAGCTCGGGACAGGGGGCCTTCTACGAGCAGTACTTC. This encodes CASSSGQGAFYEQYF.

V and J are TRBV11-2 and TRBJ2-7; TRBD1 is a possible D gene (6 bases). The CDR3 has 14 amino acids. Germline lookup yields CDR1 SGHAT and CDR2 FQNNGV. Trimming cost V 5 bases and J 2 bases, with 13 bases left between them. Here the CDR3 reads CASSTFEGAYEQYF. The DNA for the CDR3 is TGTGCCAGCAGCACGTTCGAGGGGGCCTACGAGCAGTACTTC.

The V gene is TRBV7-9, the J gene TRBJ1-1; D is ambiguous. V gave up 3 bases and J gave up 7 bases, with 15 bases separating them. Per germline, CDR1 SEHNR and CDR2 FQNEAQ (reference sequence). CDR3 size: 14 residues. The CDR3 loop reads CASSLHEGSGEAFF. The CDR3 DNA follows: TGTGCCAGCAGCTTGCACGAGGGTTCGGGTGAAGCTTTCTTT.

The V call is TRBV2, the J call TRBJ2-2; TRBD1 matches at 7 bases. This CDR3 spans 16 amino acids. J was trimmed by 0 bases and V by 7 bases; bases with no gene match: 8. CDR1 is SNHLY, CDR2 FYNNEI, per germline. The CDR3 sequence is CASTPEGGANTGELFF. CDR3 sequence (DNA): TGTGCCAGCACTCCAGAAGGGGGCGCGAACACCGGGGAGCTGTTTTTT.

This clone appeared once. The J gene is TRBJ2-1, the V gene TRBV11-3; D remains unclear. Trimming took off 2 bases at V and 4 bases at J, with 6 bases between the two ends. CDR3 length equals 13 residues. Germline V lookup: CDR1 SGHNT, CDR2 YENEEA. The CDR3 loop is CASSLHGYNEQFF. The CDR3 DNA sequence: TGTGCCAGCAGCTTACACGGTTACAATGAGCAGTTCTTC.

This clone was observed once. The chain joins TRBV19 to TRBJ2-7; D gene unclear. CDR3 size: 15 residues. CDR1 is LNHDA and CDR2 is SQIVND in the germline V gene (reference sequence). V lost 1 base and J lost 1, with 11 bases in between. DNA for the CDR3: TGTGCCAGTAGTATAGGAATCCAGTTTTCCTACGAGCAGTACTTC. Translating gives CASSIGIQFSYEQYF.

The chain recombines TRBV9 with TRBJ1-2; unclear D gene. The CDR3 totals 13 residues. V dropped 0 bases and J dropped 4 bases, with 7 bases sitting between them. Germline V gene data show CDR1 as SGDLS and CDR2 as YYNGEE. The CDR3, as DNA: TGTGCCAGCAGCGTAGTAACAGTCTATGGCTACACCTTC. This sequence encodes CASSVVTVYGYTF.

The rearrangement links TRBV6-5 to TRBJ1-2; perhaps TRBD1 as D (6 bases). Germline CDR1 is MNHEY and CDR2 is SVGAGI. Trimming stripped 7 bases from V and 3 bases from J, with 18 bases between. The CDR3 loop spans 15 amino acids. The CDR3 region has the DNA TGTGCCAGCACCCATTCTTTGACAGGAGACTATGGCTACACCTTC. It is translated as CASTHSLTGDYGYTF.

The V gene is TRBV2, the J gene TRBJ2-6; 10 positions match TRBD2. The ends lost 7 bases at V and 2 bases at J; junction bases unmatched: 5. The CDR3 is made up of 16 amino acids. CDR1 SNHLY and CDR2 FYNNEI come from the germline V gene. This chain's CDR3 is CASISGGRAGANVLTF. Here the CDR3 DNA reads TGTGCCAGCATTAGCGGGGGGAGGGCTGGGGCCAACGTCCTGACTTTC.

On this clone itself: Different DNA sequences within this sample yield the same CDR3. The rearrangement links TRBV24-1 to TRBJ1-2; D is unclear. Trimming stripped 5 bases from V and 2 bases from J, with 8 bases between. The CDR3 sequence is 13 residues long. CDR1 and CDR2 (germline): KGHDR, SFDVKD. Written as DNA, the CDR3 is TGTGCCACCAGTGTCTCCAGGAACTATGGCTACACCTTC. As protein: CATSVSRNYGYTF.

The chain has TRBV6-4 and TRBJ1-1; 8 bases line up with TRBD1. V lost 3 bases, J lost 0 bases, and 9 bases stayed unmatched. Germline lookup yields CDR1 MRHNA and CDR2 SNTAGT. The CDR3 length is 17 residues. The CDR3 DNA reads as TGTGCCAGCAGTGAGAGAGGACAGGGCCAATTGAACACTGAAGCTTTCTTT. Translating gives CASSERGQGQLNTEAFF.

The CDR3 DNA sequence: TGTGCCAGCAGCTCCATAGTGCCTTCCCGGGACAGGGCCGACGAGCAGTACTTC. This codes for CASSSIVPSRDRADEQYF. This chain joins TRBV5-6 and TRBJ2-7; 9 bases fit TRBD1. The CDR3 length is 18 residues. The J segment lost 5 bases and the V segment lost 3 bases, leaving 18 bases of the junction unmatched. Germline CDR1 and CDR2: SGHDT and YYEEEE.

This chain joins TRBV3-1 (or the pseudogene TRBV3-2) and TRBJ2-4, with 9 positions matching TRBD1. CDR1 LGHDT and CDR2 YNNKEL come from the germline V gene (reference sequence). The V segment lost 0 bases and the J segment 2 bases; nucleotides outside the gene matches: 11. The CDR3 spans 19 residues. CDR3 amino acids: CASSQDKGPGQGTKNIQYF. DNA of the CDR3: TGTGCCAGCAGCCAAGACAAGGGGCCGGGACAGGGTACCAAAAACATTCAGTACTTC.

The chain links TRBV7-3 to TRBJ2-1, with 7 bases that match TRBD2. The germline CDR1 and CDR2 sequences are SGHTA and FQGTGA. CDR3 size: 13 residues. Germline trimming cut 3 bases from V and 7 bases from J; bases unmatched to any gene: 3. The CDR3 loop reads CASSFGGGNEQFF. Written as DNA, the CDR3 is TGTGCCAGCAGCTTTGGGGGAGGGAATGAGCAGTTCTTC.